These 21 T cell receptor beta chains were all obtained from the same sample, sequenced in a study of blood T cell repertoires in COVID-19. Clones were read by immunoSEQ multiplex PCR, and TCRdb kept only the in-frame ones, dropping some. Among about 200,000 clones listed, roughly 92% were seen once. Sample: peripheral blood. Every receptor here comes from a man aged 60 to 69 with COVID-19, enrolled during active disease.

A single count supports this clone. This chain links TRBV13 with TRBJ2-3; D is perhaps TRBD2 (5 bases). The germline V gene has CDR1 PRHDT and CDR2 FYEKMQ (reference sequence). With 5 bases removed from V and 0 bases from J, the gap between germline ends came to 9 bases. The CDR3 consists of 14 residues. This CDR3 is CASSRAASTDTQYF. In DNA form, the CDR3 reads TGTGCCAGCAGCCGAGCGGCTAGCACAGATACGCAGTATTTT.

V usage is TRBV30 and J usage is TRBJ2-5; 8 bases are a match to TRBD2. The length of the CDR3 is 16 residues. The V and J ends lost 1 base and 5 bases, in that order; junction bases with no gene match: 12. The V gene's germline CDR1 is GTSNPN and CDR2 SVGIG (reference sequence). The CDR3 is CAWSEILAGHRETQYF. The CDR3 nucleotides read TGTGCCTGGAGTGAAATCTTAGCGGGACACCGGGAGACCCAGTACTTC.

J is TRBJ1-1 and V is TRBV9; TRBD1 matches 9 bases. V was pared by 4 bases and J by 6 bases, with 7 bases of the junction left unmatched. Germline V gene data show CDR1 as SGDLS and CDR2 as YYNGEE. CDR3 length: 14 residues. The CDR3 sequence is CASSPRRDRAEAFF. CDR3 in DNA: TGTGCCAGCAGCCCCAGGAGGGACAGGGCTGAAGCTTTCTTT.

In DNA, the CDR3 is TGTGCCAGCAGCTTAAGTGCAGGGCGGCTCACTGAAGCTTTCTTT. Translated, it gives CASSLSAGRLTEAFF. The rearrangement links TRBV11-2 to TRBJ1-1, with D tentatively TRBD1 (5 bases). The CDR3 contains 15 residues. Deletions cut 2 bases from V and 4 bases from J, with 14 bases between. The germline gives CDR1 SGHAT, CDR2 FQNNGV.

The chain carries TRBV12-3 or TRBV12-4 and TRBJ1-2; D not resolved. This CDR3 contains 13 residues. Deletions cut 3 bases from V and 8 bases from J, with 13 bases between. The CDR3 is CASSLSSGSGYTF. For the CDR3, the DNA is TGTGCCAGCAGTTTGTCATCGGGGTCGGGCTACACCTTC.

The chain couples TRBV5-1 to TRBJ2-1, with 9 positions matching TRBD2. The junction had 11 bases not matched to a gene; V was cut back by 4 bases and J by 15 bases. CDR1 and CDR2 from the germline V gene are SGHRS and YFSETQ. The CDR3 totals 13 residues. Here the CDR3 reads CASSADLAGVMFF. CDR3 DNA sequence: TGCGCCAGCAGCGCTGATTTAGCGGGAGTTATGTTCTTC. Drawing the rest from reference TRBV5-1 and TRBJ2-1, the complete variable domain is KAGVTQTPRYLIKTRGQQVTLSCSPISGHRSVSWYQQTPGQGLQFLFEYFSETQRNKGNFPGRFSGRQFSNSRSEMNVSTLELGDSALYLCASSADLAGVMFFGPGTRLTVL.

This clone was picked up one time. V gene TRBV9 combines with J gene TRBJ2-7; 12 bases are shared with TRBD2. Germline V gene lookup returns CDR1 SGDLS and CDR2 YYNGEE. The CDR3 sequence is 16 residues long. J was trimmed by 7 bases and V by 0 bases; bases with no gene match: 8. As DNA, the CDR3 is TGTGCCAGCAGCGTAGCCCCGACTAGCGGGAGTGGAGAGCAGTACTTC. As protein: CASSVAPTSGSGEQYF.

Comment on this clone: At one of its ends the junction is not consistent with the germline gene, which may arise from a read error. CDR3 loop: CASSLGSGQALDF. The CDR3 region has the DNA TGCGCCAGCAGCTTGGGTTCCGGACAGGCCCTGGACTTC. The chain carries TRBV5-1 and TRBJ2-5; 7 bases are a match to TRBD1. The CDR3 covers 13 residues. Germline CDR1 SGHRS, CDR2 YFSETQ.

The chain combines TRBV7-3 with TRBJ2-5; TRBD1 is a possible D gene (6 bases). Trimming removed 1 base at V and 4 bases at J, with 13 bases between. Germline V gene data show CDR1 as SGHTA and CDR2 as FQGTGA. This CDR3 comprises 15 residues. CDR3 coding DNA: TGTGCCAGCAGCTTAAGGTGGGGGCGTCGAGAGACCCAGTACTTC. Protein sequence: CASSLRWGRRETQYF.

This chain links TRBV6-2 or TRBV6-3 with TRBJ1-2; D might be TRBD1 (6 bases). Germline loops: CDR1 MNHEY, CDR2 SVGEGT. The CDR3 is 15 amino acids. V was shortened by 0 bases and J by 4 bases, with 12 bases between the two germline ends. The DNA for the CDR3 is TGTGCCAGCAGTTACTCACCAGGGGCGGTCTATGGCTACACCTTC. Encoded protein: CASSYSPGAVYGYTF.

This clone was recorded once. V and J are TRBV5-6 and TRBJ1-1, with D maybe TRBD1 (6 bases). The CDR3 contains 15 residues. Trimming left V 4 bases short and J 2 bases short, with 15 bases between. Germline V gene lookup returns CDR1 SGHDT and CDR2 YYEEEE. The CDR3 sequence: CASSADWTANTEAFF. In nucleotides, the CDR3 is TGTGCCAGCAGCGCCGACTGGACAGCTAACACTGAAGCTTTCTTT.

The DNA of the CDR3 is TGTGCCAGCTCACCGTCCGGGACACAGTTATATGGCTACACCTTC. This codes for CASSPSGTQLYGYTF. The J gene is TRBJ1-2, the V gene TRBV18, with D perhaps matching TRBD1 (6 bases). Trimming took off 3 bases at V and 5 bases at J, with 16 bases between the two ends. Germline values: CDR1 KGHSH, CDR2 LQKENI. The CDR3 contains 15 residues.

This chain uses TRBV5-1 with TRBJ1-4, with 8 bases fitting TRBD1. This CDR3 comprises 15 residues. V gave up 4 bases and J gave up 4 bases; unmatched junction bases: 6. Germline V gene lookup returns CDR1 SGHRS and CDR2 YFSETQ. The CDR3 bases are TGCGCCAGCAGCACTTCGGGACAGGATAATGAAAAACTGTTTTTT. It codes for CASSTSGQDNEKLFF.

The sample holds one count of this clone. The rearrangement uses TRBV19 and TRBJ1-6; no firm D call. The CDR3 spans 14 residues. Germline values: CDR1 LNHDA, CDR2 SQIVND (reference sequence). Between the trimmed V and J ends, which lost 6 bases and 7 bases, there was a span of 13 bases. The chain's CDR3 is CASSGSRLNSPLHF. CDR3 in DNA: TGTGCCAGTAGCGGGTCTCGGCTAAATTCACCCCTCCACTTT.

The chain uses TRBV19 and TRBJ1-6, with 10 bases identical to TRBD1. Germline CDR1 is LNHDA and CDR2 is SQIVND (reference sequence). The V segment lost 4 bases and the J segment 2 bases; nucleotides outside the gene matches: 5. The CDR3 is 17 residues long. The CDR3 spells CASSTDRGGAYNSPLHF. The CDR3 DNA reads TGTGCCAGTAGTACGGACAGGGGGGGAGCCTATAATTCACCCCTCCACTTT.

The V and J genes are TRBV3-1 (or the pseudogene TRBV3-2) and TRBJ2-7; the match to TRBD1 covers 7 bases. The J segment lost 5 bases and the V segment lost 4 bases, leaving 5 bases of the junction unmatched. The CDR3 totals 13 residues. Germline CDR1 is LGHDT and CDR2 is YNNKEL (reference sequence). The CDR3 nucleotides are TGTGCCAGCAGCCGAGGACAGGTGGACGAGCAGTACTTC. This sequence encodes CASSRGQVDEQYF.

The V gene is TRBV7-9, the J gene TRBJ1-5; weak D call: TRBD1 (5 bases). Germline V CDR1 and CDR2: SEHNR, FQNEAQ (reference sequence). This CDR3 region has 12 residues. V lost 4 bases to trimming and J lost 7 bases, with 8 bases between them. In nucleotides, the CDR3 is TGTGCCAGCAGCTCAGGGTTCCAGCCCCAGCATTTT. It encodes CASSSGFQPQHF. The full variable domain, rest sourced from reference TRBV7-9 and TRBJ1-5, is DTGVSQNPRHKITKRGQNVTFRCDPISEHNRLYWYRQTLGQGPEFLTYFQNEAQLEKSRLLSDRFSAERPKGSFSTLEIQRTEQGDSAMYLCASSSGFQPQHFGDGTRLSIL.

The chain employs TRBV27 and TRBJ1-4; TRBD1 matches 7 bases. The V gene end was trimmed by 1 base and the J gene end by 2 bases; junction bases not matched to a gene: 4. From germline, CDR1 is MNHEY and CDR2 SMNVEV (reference sequence). The CDR3 is 16 residues long. Here the CDR3 DNA reads TGTGCCAGCAGTTTATTTGCAGGGGGGACTAATGAAAAACTGTTTTTT. Protein sequence: CASSLFAGGTNEKLFF.

The chain carries TRBV28 and TRBJ1-3, with a possible D match to TRBD1 (5 bases). Trimming left V 2 bases short and J 3 bases short, with 8 bases between. The length of the CDR3 is 14 residues. The germline V gene has CDR1 MDHEN and CDR2 SYDVKM. CDR3: CASSLGAVGNTIYF. The CDR3 DNA is TGTGCCAGCAGTTTAGGGGCAGTTGGAAACACCATATATTTT. Full variable domain (remainder filled in from reference TRBV28 and TRBJ1-3): DVKVTQSSRYLVKRTGEKVFLECVQDMDHENMFWYRQDPGLGLRLIYFSYDVKMKEKGDIPEGYSVSREKKERFSLILESASTNQTSMYLCASSLGAVGNTIYFGEGSWLTVV.

V is TRBV25-1 and J is TRBJ1-6; a weak D match, TRBD1 (6 bases). The germline V gene has CDR1 MGHDK and CDR2 SYGVNS. Trimming removed 3 bases from V and 0 bases from J, with 12 bases in between. The CDR3 spans 17 residues. Here the CDR3 reads CASSDRGLSSYNSPLHF. For the CDR3, the DNA is TGTGCCAGCAGTGACAGGGGCCTCAGCTCCTATAATTCACCCCTCCACTTT.

On this clone: The same CDR3 is also encoded by other DNA sequences in this sample. V usage is TRBV7-2 and J usage is TRBJ1-5; D ambiguous. Germline V CDR1 and CDR2: SGHTA, FQGNSA. Deletions cut 2 bases from V and 4 bases from J, with 9 bases between. This CDR3 spans 14 amino acids. The CDR3 nucleotides are TGTGCCAGCAGCTTATCACGGGTAAATCAGCCCCAGCATTTT. Its protein is CASSLSRVNQPQHF.